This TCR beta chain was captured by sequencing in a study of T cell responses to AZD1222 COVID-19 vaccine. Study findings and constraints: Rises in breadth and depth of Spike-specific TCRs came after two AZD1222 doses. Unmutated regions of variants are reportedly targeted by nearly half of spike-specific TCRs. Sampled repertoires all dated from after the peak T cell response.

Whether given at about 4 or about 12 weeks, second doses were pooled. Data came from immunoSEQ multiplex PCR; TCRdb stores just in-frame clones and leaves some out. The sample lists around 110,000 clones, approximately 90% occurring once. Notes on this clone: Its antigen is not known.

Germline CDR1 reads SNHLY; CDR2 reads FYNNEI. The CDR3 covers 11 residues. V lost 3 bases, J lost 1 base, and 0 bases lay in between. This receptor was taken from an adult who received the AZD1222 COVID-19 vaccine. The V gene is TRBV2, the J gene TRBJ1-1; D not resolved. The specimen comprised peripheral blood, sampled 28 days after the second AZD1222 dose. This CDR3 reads CASSENTEAFF. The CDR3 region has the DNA TGTGCCAGCAGTGAGAACACTGAAGCTTTCTTT.